The 25 T cell receptor beta chains below were found in one sample sequenced in a study of beta chain features in type 1 diabetes (dated by TCRdb to 2017 to 2018). To prepare the library, the immunoSEQ multiplex PCR assay was applied. The entire amount of isolated RNA was reverse transcribed using the High Capacity cDNA Reverse Transcription Kit, so the sequenced TCRB transcripts were expressed ones. TCRdb took over this immuneACCESS table, retaining in-frame rearrangements with V and J assigned. Such tables are incomplete; in checked studies, under half of the missing clones stem from an unresolved V gene, and the remainder is unexplained. The sample records fewer than 550,000 clones, about an eighth of which are singletons. Jointly, the top ten make up over 0.04% of the sample. The sequencing sample was made of naive CD4+ T cells from blood. The cell subset or site label for this specimen denotes: true naive CD4+ T cells. These receptors were taken from a woman aged 18-29 years in good health.

The rearrangement uses TRBV5-1 and TRBJ1-2; TRBD1 might be the D (5 bases). The germline V gene has CDR1 SGHRS and CDR2 YFSETQ. CDR3 length: 12 residues. The V end was cut by 5 bases, the J end by 6 bases, with 11 bases between. CDR3 coding DNA: TGCGCCAGCAGGATGGGGGAAGATGGCTACACCTTC. As protein: CASRMGEDGYTF.

The CDR3 protein is CASSPGSNTGELFF. The CDR3 nucleotides read TGTGCCAGCAGCCCCGGATCGAACACCGGGGAGCTGTTTTTT. The chain uses TRBV9 and TRBJ2-2, with D unresolved. CDR3 length equals 14 residues. Germline CDR1 is SGDLS and CDR2 is YYNGEE. V was trimmed by 4 bases and J by 0 bases, leaving 7 bases between them.

This clone appeared a few times. The chain links TRBV27 to TRBJ2-1, with a tentative D call TRBD2 (5 bases). Germline loops: CDR1 MNHEY, CDR2 SMNVEV (reference sequence). This CDR3 has 15 amino acids. V gave up 7 bases and J gave up 4 bases, with 17 bases separating them. The CDR3: CASKLLGERYNEQFF. For the CDR3, the DNA is TGTGCCAGCAAGTTGCTTGGGGAGAGGTACAATGAGCAGTTCTTC.

This chain joins TRBV4-2 and TRBJ2-2; 8 nucleotides align to TRBD1. With 4 bases clipped from V and 0 bases from J, the junction kept 4 bases outside the gene matches. Germline loops: CDR1 LGHNA, CDR2 YNFKEQ. The CDR3 consists of 16 residues. The CDR3 sequence is CASSREQGANTGELFF. DNA of the CDR3: TGTGCCAGCAGCCGCGAACAGGGGGCGAACACCGGGGAGCTGTTTTTT.

A remark on this clone: The same CDR3 can be traced to other DNA sequences in this sample. The rearrangement joins TRBV15 to TRBJ1-1; D ambiguous. CDR3 size: 13 residues. Germline loops: CDR1 LNHNV, CDR2 YYDKDF (reference sequence). Trimming took 5 bases from V and 2 from J, leaving 9 bases between them. The CDR3 nucleotides read TGTGCCACCAGCCGCGACCGAAACACTGAAGCTTTCTTT. Its translation is CATSRDRNTEAFF.

J is TRBJ2-3 and V is TRBV5-4; D uncertain. This CDR3 is 15 amino acids long. Germline CDR1 reads SGHNT; CDR2 reads YYREEE (reference sequence). The ends were cut back, 5 bases at V and 1 base at J, with 14 bases in the middle. For the CDR3, the DNA is TGTGCCAGCAGGCCTACCGGGCCCGGCACAGATACGCAGTATTTT. Translated, it gives CASRPTGPGTDTQYF.

The chain couples TRBV7-9 to TRBJ1-5, with D unclear. Germline CDR1 SEHNR, CDR2 FQNEAQ (reference sequence). The V gene lost 6 bases and the J gene lost 6 bases, with 9 bases spanning the gap. The CDR3 is made up of 12 amino acids. In DNA, the CDR3 is TGTGCCAGCAGGGGCGGGGTTCAGCCCCAGCATTTT. As protein: CASRGGVQPQHF.

This clone was seen only a few times. The V call is TRBV9, the J call TRBJ1-2; D might be TRBD1 (5 bases). V was cut by 0 bases and J by 14 bases, with 23 bases left in between. The CDR3 is made up of 15 amino acids. Germline loops: CDR1 SGDLS, CDR2 YYNGEE. DNA for the CDR3: TGTGCCAGCAGCGTAGGCCCCCTAAATGGAGGGGACGGGACCTTC. Its translation is CASSVGPLNGGDGTF.

This clone was seen more than once but under ten times. The rearrangement links TRBV7-2 to TRBJ2-1, with 7 nucleotides matching TRBD1. The V segment lost 4 bases and the J segment 3 bases; nucleotides outside the gene matches: 6. Germline lookup yields CDR1 SGHTA and CDR2 FQGNSA. The CDR3 contains 15 residues. The CDR3 DNA reads TGTGCCAGCAGCTGGAGACAGGGTGACTACAATGAGCAGTTCTTC. Protein sequence: CASSWRQGDYNEQFF.

The chain links TRBV9 to TRBJ2-1; D uncertain. Per germline, CDR1 SGDLS and CDR2 YYNGEE. Trimming shortened V by 0 bases and J by 1 base, and 8 bases separated the two germline ends. CDR3 length: 15 residues. CDR3 bases: TGTGCCAGCAGCGTAGAGCACACTTCCTACAATGAGCAGTTCTTC. Protein: CASSVEHTSYNEQFF. Combining the CDR3 with reference TRBV9 and TRBJ2-1 gives the whole variable domain DSGVTQTPKHLITATGQRVTLRCSPRSGDLSVYWYQQSLDQGLQFLIQYYNGEERAKGNILERFSAQQFPDLHSELNLSSLELGDSALYFCASSVEHTSYNEQFFGPGTRLTVL.

The sample holds a few counts of this clone. The rearrangement links TRBV4-3 to TRBJ1-2, with TRBD1 matching 8 bases. This CDR3 comprises 16 residues. CDR1 and CDR2 from the germline V gene are LGHNA and YSLEER. V lost 0 bases to trimming and J lost 5 bases; unmatched junction nucleotides: 8. The CDR3 DNA is TGCGCCAGCAGCCAAGATCGGCAGGGGGCCCTTTATGGCTACACCTTC. Translating gives CASSQDRQGALYGYTF.

This clone was found many times. This rearrangement joins TRBV10-3 to TRBJ2-7; D remains ambiguous. Trimming removed 4 bases at V and 6 bases at J, with 10 bases between. CDR1 is ENHRY and CDR2 is SYGVKD in the germline V gene. The CDR3 runs 12 residues. The CDR3 DNA follows: TGTGCCATCAGTGCTGGTAGAAGCGAGCAGTACGTC. This gives the protein CAISAGRSEQYV.

This clone was seen more than once but under ten times. The sample carries other DNA sequences with the same CDR3. This rearrangement joins TRBV20-1 to TRBJ2-5; D not resolved. V was pared by 1 base and J by 2 bases, with 2 bases between. The V gene's germline CDR1 is DFQATT and CDR2 SNEGSKA (reference sequence). The CDR3 length is 11 residues. The CDR3 loop reads CSARGQETQYF. The DNA for the CDR3 is TGCAGTGCTAGAGGTCAAGAGACCCAGTACTTC.

This clone was detected a few times. The chain couples TRBV7-3 to TRBJ2-3; 8 bases line up with TRBD2. V lost 1 base, J lost 2 bases, and 2 bases stayed unmatched. CDR3 length equals 15 residues. CDR1 SGHTA and CDR2 FQGTGA come from the germline V gene. The CDR3 loop is CASSLIAGITDTQYF. The CDR3 DNA reads as TGTGCCAGCAGCTTAATAGCGGGGATCACAGATACGCAGTATTTT.

The rearrangement links TRBV7-3 to TRBJ2-3, with a weak D call TRBD2 (6 bases). The germline V gene encodes CDR1 SGHTA and CDR2 FQGTGA. Deletions cut 5 bases from V and 0 bases from J, with 12 bases between. The CDR3 covers 15 residues. The CDR3 is CASSDGGASTDTQYF. The CDR3 coding sequence is TGTGCCAGCAGCGACGGGGGAGCAAGCACAGATACGCAGTATTTT. The variable domain in full, with the rest retrieved from reference TRBV7-3 and TRBJ2-3, is GAGVSQTPSNKVTEKGKYVELRCDPISGHTALYWYRQSLGQGPEFLIYFQGTGAADDSGLPNDRFFAVRPEGSVSTLKIQRTERGDSAVYLCASSDGGASTDTQYFGPGTRLTVL.

This clone was detected only a few times. The chain combines TRBV7-9 with TRBJ2-7; D may match TRBD1 or TRBD2 (6 bases each). The length of the CDR3 is 14 residues. V was shortened by 0 bases and J by 6 bases, with 12 bases between the two germline ends. Germline CDR1 reads SEHNR; CDR2 reads FQNEAQ (reference sequence). This chain's CDR3 is CASSLAAPGAEQYF. Here the CDR3 DNA reads TGTGCCAGCAGCTTAGCTGCACCGGGGGCCGAGCAGTACTTC.

This clone has just a few counts. The chain employs TRBV27 and TRBJ2-3; D not resolved. The length of the CDR3 is 15 residues. Per the germline V gene, CDR1 is MNHEY and CDR2 is SMNVEV (reference sequence). Between the trimmed V and J ends, which lost 5 bases and 1 base, there was a span of 13 bases. The CDR3 sequence is CASSQRRTGTDTQYF. CDR3 in DNA: TGTGCCAGCAGTCAAAGGCGCACCGGCACAGATACGCAGTATTTT.

Only one count was recorded for this clone. Other DNA sequences in the sample encode the same CDR3. The genes are TRBV20-1 and TRBJ1-4; D is unclear. V lost 3 bases and J 5 bases, leaving 4 bases between the germline ends. This CDR3 region has 11 residues. Germline CDR1 is DFQATT and CDR2 is SNEGSKA (reference sequence). CDR3 in amino acids: CSASPNEKLFF. The CDR3 nucleotides are TGCAGTGCTAGCCCCAATGAAAAACTGTTTTTT.

The chain links TRBV18 to TRBJ2-2; no clear D gene. CDR3 length equals 14 residues. Trimming took 8 bases from V and 5 from J, leaving 15 bases between them. Germline V gives CDR1 KGHSH, CDR2 LQKENI. The CDR3 DNA sequence: TGTGCCAGCACAGCTATGGACCTGACCGGGGAGCTGTTTTTT. Amino acid sequence: CASTAMDLTGELFF. The whole variable domain, filled in from reference TRBV18 and TRBJ2-2, reads NAGVMQNPRHLVRRRGQEARLRCSPMKGHSHVYWYRQLPEEGLKFMVYLQKENIIDESGMPKERFSAEFPKEGPSILRIQQVVRGDSAAYFCASTAMDLTGELFFGEGSRLTVL.

This CDR3 is CASSAQANYGYTF. The CDR3 nucleotides are TGTGCCAGCAGTGCACAGGCAAATTATGGCTACACCTTC. This chain joins TRBV25-1 and TRBJ1-2; weak D call: TRBD1 (5 bases). The germline V gene has CDR1 MGHDK and CDR2 SYGVNS. The CDR3 runs 13 residues. V shed 4 bases and J shed 5 bases, with 11 bases lying between them.

A few counts support this clone. The CDR3 region has the DNA TGTGCCAGCAGGACAGCGAGCCAACGTAACTATGGCTACACCTTC. Its translation is CASRTASQRNYGYTF. The chain joins TRBV5-6 to TRBJ1-2; D perhaps matches TRBD1 (5 bases). CDR1 and CDR2 from the germline V gene are SGHDT and YYEEEE. This CDR3 contains 15 residues. Deletions cut 5 bases from V and 1 base from J, with 15 bases between.

The rearrangement uses TRBV10-3 and TRBJ2-1; D is possibly TRBD2 (6 bases). Deletions cut 8 bases from V and 0 bases from J, with 11 bases between. Germline lookup yields CDR1 ENHRY and CDR2 SYGVKD. The CDR3 length is 14 residues. The CDR3 nucleotides are TGTGCCATCTCCCGGGGGAGCTCCTACAATGAGCAGTTCTTC. Protein: CAISRGSSYNEQFF.

The chain links TRBV5-6 to TRBJ1-5; 7 bases fit TRBD1. After removal of 4 bases from V and 5 bases from J, the junction contained 9 bases not matched to a gene. This CDR3 region has 15 residues. Germline V gene data show CDR1 as SGHDT and CDR2 as YYEEEE. The CDR3 nucleotides are TGTGCCAGCAGCCCGAGCGGGACAGCCTATCAGCCCCAGCATTTT. It is translated as CASSPSGTAYQPQHF.

This clone came up a few times. The rearrangement uses TRBV7-2 and TRBJ2-3; the match to TRBD2 covers 10 bases. V was pared by 6 bases and J by 6 bases, with 6 bases of the junction left unmatched. This CDR3 comprises 14 residues. The germline CDR1 and CDR2 sequences are SGHTA and FQGNSA. The CDR3 coding sequence is TGTGCCAGCAGATCAGGACTAGCGGCGGATACGCAGTATTTT. Residues: CASRSGLAADTQYF.

There are a few counts of this clone. This chain uses TRBV5-6 with TRBJ2-5; no clear D gene. The CDR3 consists of 13 residues. Germline CDR1 is SGHDT and CDR2 is YYEEEE. V dropped 3 bases and J dropped 3 bases, with 9 bases sitting between them. CDR3 region: CASSSLMEETQYF. The DNA for the CDR3 is TGTGCCAGCAGCTCCCTTATGGAAGAGACCCAGTACTTC.